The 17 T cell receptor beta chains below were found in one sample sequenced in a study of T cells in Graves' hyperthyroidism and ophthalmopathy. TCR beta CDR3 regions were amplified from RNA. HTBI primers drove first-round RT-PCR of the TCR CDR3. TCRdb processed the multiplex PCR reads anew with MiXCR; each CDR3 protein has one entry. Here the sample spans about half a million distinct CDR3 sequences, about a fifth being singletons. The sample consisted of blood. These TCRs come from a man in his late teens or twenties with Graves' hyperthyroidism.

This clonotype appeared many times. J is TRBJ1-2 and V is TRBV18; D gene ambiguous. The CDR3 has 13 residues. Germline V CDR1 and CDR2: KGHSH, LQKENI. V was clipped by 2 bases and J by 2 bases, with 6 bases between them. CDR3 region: CASSPLENYGYTF. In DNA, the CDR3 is TGTGCCAGCTCACCATTAGAGAACTATGGCTACACCTTC.

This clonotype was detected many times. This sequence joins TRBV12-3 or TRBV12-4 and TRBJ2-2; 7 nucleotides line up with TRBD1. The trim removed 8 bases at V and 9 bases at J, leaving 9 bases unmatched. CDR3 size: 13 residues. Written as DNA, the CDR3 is TGTGCCAGCGTGGGACAGCTTAACCGGGAGCTGTTTTTT. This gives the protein CASVGQLNRELFF.

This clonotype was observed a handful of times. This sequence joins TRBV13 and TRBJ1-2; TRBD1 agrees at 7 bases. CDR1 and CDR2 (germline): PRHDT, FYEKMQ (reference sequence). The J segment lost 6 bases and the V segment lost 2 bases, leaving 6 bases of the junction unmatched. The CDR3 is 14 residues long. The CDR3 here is CASSLNRGLDGYTF. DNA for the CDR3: TGTGCCAGCAGCTTAAATAGGGGGCTGGATGGCTACACCTTC.

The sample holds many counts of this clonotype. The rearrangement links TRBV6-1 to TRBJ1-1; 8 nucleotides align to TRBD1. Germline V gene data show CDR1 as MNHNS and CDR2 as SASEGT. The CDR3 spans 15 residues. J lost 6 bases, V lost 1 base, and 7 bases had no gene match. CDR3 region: CASSEEQGAGAEAFF. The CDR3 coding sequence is TGTGCCAGCAGTGAAGAGCAGGGGGCAGGAGCTGAAGCTTTCTTT.

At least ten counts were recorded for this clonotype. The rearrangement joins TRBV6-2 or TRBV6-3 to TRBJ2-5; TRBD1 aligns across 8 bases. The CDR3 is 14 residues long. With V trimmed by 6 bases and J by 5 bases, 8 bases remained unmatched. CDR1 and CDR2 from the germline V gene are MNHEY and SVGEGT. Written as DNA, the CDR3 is TGTGCCAGCAGCCCGACAGGGGAACGGGAGACCCAGTACTTC. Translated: CASSPTGERETQYF.

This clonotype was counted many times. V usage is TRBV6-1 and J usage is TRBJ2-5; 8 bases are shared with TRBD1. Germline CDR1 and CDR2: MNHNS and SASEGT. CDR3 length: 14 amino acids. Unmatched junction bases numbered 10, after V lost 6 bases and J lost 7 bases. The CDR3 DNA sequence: TGTGCCAGCAGCCCCAGGACAGGGTTTTCGACCCAGTACTTC. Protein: CASSPRTGFSTQYF.

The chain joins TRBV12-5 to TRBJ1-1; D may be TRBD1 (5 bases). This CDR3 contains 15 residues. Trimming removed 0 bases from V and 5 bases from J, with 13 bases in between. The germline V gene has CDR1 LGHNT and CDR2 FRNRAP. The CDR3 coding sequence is TGTGCTAGTGGTTTGGTACGGGGGGAGAGAACTGAAGCTTTCTTT. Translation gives CASGLVRGERTEAFF. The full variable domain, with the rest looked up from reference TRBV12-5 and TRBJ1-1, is DARVTQTPRHKVTEMGQEVTMRCQPILGHNTVFWYRQTMMQGLELLAYFRNRAPLDDSGMPKDRFSAEMPDATLATLKIQPSEPRDSAVYFCASGLVRGERTEAFFGQGTRLTVV.

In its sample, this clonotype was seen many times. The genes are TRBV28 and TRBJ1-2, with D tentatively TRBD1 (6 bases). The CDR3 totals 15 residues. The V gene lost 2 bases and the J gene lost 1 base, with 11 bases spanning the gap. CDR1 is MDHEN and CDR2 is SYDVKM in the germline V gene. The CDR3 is CASSLVGALNYGYTF. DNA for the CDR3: TGTGCCAGCAGTTTAGTGGGGGCCCTTAACTATGGCTACACCTTC.

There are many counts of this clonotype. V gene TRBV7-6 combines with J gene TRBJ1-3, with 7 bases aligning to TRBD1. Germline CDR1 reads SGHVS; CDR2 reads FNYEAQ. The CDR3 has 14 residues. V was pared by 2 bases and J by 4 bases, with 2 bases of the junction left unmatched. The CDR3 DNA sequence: TGTGCCAGCAGCTTAATGACAGGGGGAAACACCATATATTTT. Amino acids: CASSLMTGGNTIYF.

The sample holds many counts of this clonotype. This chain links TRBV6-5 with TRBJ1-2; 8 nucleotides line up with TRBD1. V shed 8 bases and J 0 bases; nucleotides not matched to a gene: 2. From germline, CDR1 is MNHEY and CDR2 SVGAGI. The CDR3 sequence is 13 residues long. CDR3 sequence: CASQTGANYGYTF. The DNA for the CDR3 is TGTGCCAGCCAGACAGGGGCTAACTATGGCTACACCTTC.

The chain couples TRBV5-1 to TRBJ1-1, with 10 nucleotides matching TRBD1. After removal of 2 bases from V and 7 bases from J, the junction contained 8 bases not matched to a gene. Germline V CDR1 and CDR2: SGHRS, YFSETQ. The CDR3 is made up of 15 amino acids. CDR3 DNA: TGCGCCAGCAGCTTAAAGGGGACAGGGGACATTGAAGCTTTCTTT. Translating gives CASSLKGTGDIEAFF.

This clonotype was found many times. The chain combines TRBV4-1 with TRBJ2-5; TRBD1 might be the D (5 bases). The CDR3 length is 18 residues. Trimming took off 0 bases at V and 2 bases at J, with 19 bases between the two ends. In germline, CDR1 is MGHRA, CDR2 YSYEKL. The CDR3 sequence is CASSQERIRARGQETQYF. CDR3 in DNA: TGCGCCAGCAGCCAAGAAAGGATCCGGGCTAGGGGACAAGAGACCCAGTACTTC.

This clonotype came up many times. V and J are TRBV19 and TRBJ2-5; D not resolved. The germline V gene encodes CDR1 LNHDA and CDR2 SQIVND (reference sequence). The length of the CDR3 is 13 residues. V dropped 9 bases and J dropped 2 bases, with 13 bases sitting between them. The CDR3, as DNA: TGTGCCAGCAGCACTCAGGTGCAAGAGACCCAGTACTTC. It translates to CASSTQVQETQYF. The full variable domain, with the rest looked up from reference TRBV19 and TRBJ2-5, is DGGITQSPKYLFRKEGQNVTLSCEQNLNHDAMYWYRQDPGQGLRLIYYSQIVNDFQKGDIAEGYSVSREKKESFPLTVTSAQKNPTAFYLCASSTQVQETQYFGPGTRLLVL.

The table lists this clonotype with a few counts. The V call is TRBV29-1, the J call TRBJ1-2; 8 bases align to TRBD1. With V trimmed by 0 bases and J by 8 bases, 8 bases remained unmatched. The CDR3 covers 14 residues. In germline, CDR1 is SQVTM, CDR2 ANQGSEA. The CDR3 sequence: CSVEDHQGAGGYTF. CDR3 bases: TGCAGCGTTGAAGATCACCAGGGGGCGGGAGGCTACACCTTC. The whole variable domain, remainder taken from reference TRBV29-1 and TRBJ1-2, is SAVISQKPSRDICQRGTSLTIQCQVDSQVTMMFWYRQQPGQSLTLIATANQGSEATYESGFVIDKFPISRPNLTFSTLTVSNMSPEDSSIYLCSVEDHQGAGGYTFGSGTRLTVV.

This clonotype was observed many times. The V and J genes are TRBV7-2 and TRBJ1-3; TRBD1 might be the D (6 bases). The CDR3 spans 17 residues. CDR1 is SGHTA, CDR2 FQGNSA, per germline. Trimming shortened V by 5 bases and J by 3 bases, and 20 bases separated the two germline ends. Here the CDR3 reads CASSQAVMGAIGNTIYF. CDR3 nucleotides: TGTGCCAGCAGCCAAGCGGTAATGGGGGCAATTGGAAACACCATATATTTT.

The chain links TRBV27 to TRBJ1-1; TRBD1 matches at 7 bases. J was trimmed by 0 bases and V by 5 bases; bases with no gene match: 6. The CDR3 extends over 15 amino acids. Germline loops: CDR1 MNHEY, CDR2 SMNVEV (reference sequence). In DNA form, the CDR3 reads TGTGCCAGCAGTACCTACAGGGGTATGAACACTGAAGCTTTCTTT. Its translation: CASSTYRGMNTEAFF.

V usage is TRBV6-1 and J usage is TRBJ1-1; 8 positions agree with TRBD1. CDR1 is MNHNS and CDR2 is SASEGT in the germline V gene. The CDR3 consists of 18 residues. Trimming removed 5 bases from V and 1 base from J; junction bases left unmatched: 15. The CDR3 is CASSLSAGQAYTNTEAFF. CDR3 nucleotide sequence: TGTGCCAGCAGTCTAAGCGCGGGACAGGCGTACACGAACACTGAAGCTTTCTTT.